The text below deals with one T cell receptor (beta chain). Its antigen is undetermined. Approximately 93,000 TCR templates per sample were assayed. Profiling relied on immunoSEQ multiplex PCR, and the TCRdb table lists in-frame clones only, not all of them. In the table there are about 100,000 clones, about 94% of which are singletons. This sample was taken from a study of siplizumab effects on memory and regulatory T cells. The CDR3 spans 13 residues. Looked up from germline, CDR1 is SQVTM and CDR2 is ANQGSEA. V was shortened by 5 bases and J by 0 bases, with 11 bases between the two germline ends. Study conclusions and caveats: Of the proliferating CD4+ or CD8+ clones, roughly 80-96% lacked a naive or memory phenotype that could be assigned. In unstimulated cells, naive T cells appeared more diverse than memory T cells and seemed major alloresponse contributors.

The material sequenced was non-Treg CD4+ T cells sorted from blood. The origin of this receptor is a human donor in good health. This chain links TRBV29-1 with TRBJ2-7, with D maybe TRBD2 (5 bases). This CDR3 is CSVTGKSSYEQYF. In DNA, the CDR3 is TGCAGCGTTACGGGGAAAAGCTCCTACGAGCAGTACTTC.